This T cell receptor (beta chain) derives from a study of blood T cell repertoires in COVID-19. Study information: Sites across the United States, Italy and Spain contributed samples from acute and convalescent COVID-19. In each case, the material was cDNA or gDNA derived from T cells, B-cell-depleted T cells, or PBMCs.

The CDR3 runs to 15 residues. Trimming at V came to 5 bases and at J to 6 bases, leaving 5 bases not matched to a gene. Germline assignment: CDR1 SGHRS and CDR2 YFSETQ. Original processing notes: How many nucleated cells were present was estimated from reference gene primer amplification. The assay was immunoSEQ multiplex PCR, and TCRdb's table has in-frame clones only and misses some. V and J calls plus clone size are reproduced from that table; the DNA served to infer D and trimming. Of around 64,000 clones in the sample, about 90% were seen once. This TCR was sampled from a man older than 75 in a cohort sampled during active COVID-19. J is TRBJ2-1 and V is TRBV5-1; 13 bases align to TRBD2. The sample taken for sequencing was peripheral blood. CDR3 residues: CASSTSGGAGNEQFF. The CDR3 DNA reads as TGCGCCAGCAGTACTAGCGGGGGGGCTGGCAATGAGCAGTTCTTC.